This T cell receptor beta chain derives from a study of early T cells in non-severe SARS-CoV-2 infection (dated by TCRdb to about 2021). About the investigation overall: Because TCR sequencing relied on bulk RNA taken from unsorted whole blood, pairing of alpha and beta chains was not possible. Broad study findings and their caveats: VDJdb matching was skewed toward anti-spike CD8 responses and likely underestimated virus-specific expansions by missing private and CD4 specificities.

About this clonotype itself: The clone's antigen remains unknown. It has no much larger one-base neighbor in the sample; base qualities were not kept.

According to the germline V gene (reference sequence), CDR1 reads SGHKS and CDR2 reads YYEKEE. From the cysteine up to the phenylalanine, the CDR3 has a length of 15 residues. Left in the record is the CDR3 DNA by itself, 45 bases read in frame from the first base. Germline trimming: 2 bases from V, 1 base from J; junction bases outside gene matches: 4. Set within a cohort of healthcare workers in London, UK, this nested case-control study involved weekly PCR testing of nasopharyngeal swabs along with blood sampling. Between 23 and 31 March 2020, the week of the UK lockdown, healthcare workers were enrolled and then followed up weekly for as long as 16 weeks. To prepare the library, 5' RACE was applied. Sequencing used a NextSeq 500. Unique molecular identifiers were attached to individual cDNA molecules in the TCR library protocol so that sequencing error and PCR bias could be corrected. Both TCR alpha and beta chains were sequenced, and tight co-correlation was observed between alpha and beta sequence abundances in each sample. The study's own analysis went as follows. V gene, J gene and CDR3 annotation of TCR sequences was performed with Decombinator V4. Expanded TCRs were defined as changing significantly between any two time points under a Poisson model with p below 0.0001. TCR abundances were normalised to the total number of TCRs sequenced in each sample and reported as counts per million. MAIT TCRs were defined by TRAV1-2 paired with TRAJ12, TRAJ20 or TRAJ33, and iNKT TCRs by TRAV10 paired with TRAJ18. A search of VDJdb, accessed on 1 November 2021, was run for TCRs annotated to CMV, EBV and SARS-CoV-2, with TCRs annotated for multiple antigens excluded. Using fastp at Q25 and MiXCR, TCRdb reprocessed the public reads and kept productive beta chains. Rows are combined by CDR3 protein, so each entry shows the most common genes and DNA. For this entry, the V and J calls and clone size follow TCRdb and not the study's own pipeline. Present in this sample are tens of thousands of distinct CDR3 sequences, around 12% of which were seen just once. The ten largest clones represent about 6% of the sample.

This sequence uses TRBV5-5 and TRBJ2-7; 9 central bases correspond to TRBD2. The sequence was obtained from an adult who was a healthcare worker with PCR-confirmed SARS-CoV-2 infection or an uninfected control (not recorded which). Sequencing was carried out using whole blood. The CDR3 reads CASSFLAGASYEQYF. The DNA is TGTGCCAGCAGCTTCTTAGCGGGAGCGTCCTACGAGCAGTACTTC.